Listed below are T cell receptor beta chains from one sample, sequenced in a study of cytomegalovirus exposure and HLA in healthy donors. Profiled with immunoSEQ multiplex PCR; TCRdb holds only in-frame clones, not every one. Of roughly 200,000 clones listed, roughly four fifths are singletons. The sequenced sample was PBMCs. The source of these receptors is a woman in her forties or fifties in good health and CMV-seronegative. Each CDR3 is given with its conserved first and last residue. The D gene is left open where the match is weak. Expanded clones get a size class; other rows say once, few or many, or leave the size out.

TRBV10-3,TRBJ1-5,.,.,TGTGCCATCAGTGATGTAGGCAATCAGCCCCAGCATTTT,CAISDVGNQPQHF
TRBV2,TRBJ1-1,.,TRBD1,TGTGCCACCGAGGAGCCGGGACAGAGAACTGAAGCTTTCTTT,CATEEPGQRTEAFF
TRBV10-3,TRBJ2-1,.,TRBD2,TGTGCCATTTCCACCCTAACTAGCGGGTGGGATGAGCAGTTCTTC,CAISTLTSGWDEQFF
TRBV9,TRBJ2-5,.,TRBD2,TGTGCCAGCAGCGATGGGACTAGCGGGGGTCACCAAGAGACCCAGTACTTC,CASSDGTSGGHQETQYF
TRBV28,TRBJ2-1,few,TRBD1,TGTGCCAGCAGTCGGGGTTTCGGGACAGGGCGATTCTTC,CASSRGFGTGRFF
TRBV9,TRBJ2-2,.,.,TGTGCCAGCAGCCCCAGCAGGGGAAGTACCGGGGAGCTGTTTTTT,CASSPSRGSTGELFF
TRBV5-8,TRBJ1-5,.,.,TGTGCCAGCAGCCAGGGATGGGGTCAGCCCCAGCATTTT,CASSQGWGQPQHF
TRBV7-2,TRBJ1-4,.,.,TGTGCCAGCAGCTCCTACGGGAATGAAAAACTGTTTTTT,CASSSYGNEKLFF
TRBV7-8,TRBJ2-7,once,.,TGTGCCAGCAGCTTAGGGGGCGGTTTCGAGCAGTACTTC,CASSLGGGFEQYF
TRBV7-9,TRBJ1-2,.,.,TGTGCCAGCACCCGAACCGGGACAAACTATGGCTACACCTTC,CASTRTGTNYGYTF
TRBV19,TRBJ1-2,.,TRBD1,TGTGCCAGTAGTATAAGTGGACAGGGGTTTGGTGGCTACACCTTC,CASSISGQGFGGYTF
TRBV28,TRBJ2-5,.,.,TGTGCCAGCAGCCGCCGGCGGGAGACCCAGTACTTC,CASSRRRETQYF
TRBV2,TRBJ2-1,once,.,TGTGCCAGCGGGCTAGAGGACAGTACCTACAATGAGCAGTTCTTC,CASGLEDSTYNEQFF
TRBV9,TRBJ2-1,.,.,TGTGCCAGCAGCGTAGACGGGTACAATGAGCAGTTCTTC,CASSVDGYNEQFF
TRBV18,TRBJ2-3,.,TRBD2,TGTGCCAGCTCTGGGACTAGCGGGAGCGCAGATACGCAGTATTTT,CASSGTSGSADTQYF
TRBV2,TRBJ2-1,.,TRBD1,TGTGCCAGCAGCGAACAGGGGGATGAGCAGTTCTTC,CASSEQGDEQFF
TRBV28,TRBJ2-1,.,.,TGTGCCAGCTTCAGGCCAAGCGGAGCAACCTACAATGAGCAGTTCTTC,CASFRPSGATYNEQFF
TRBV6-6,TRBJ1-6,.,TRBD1,TGTGCCAGCAGTTCGCCCGGGACAGGGGATTCACCCCTCCACTTT,CASSSPGTGDSPLHF
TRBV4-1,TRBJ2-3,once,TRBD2,TGCGCCAGCAGCCAAGAGGCGGGGAGGGGTGATACGCAGTATTTT,CASSQEAGRGDTQYF
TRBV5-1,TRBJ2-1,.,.,TGCGCCAGCAGGCCCCGACGGGACTACAATGAGCAGTTCTTC,CASRPRRDYNEQFF
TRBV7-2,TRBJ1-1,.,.,TGTGCCAGCAGTCGTCCCGCCGAAGGGGGAGCTTTCTTT,CASSRPAEGGAFF
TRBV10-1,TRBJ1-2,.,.,TGCGCCAGCAGTGAATGGCGGCACCCCGAGGTCGGCTACACCTTC,CASSEWRHPEVGYTF
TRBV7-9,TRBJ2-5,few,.,TGTGCCAGCAGCTTACAGGGAACCCAGTACTTC,CASSLQGTQYF
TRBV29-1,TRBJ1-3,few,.,TGCAGCGTTGATATATCTGGAAACACCATATATTTT,CSVDISGNTIYF
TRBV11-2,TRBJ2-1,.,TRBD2,TGTGCCAGCAGCTCCAGCGGGGGGGTGTACAATGAGCAGTTCTTC,CASSSSGGVYNEQFF
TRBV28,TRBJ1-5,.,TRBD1,TGTGCCAGCAGCTCTAACCACAGGGGAAGCAATCAGCCCCAGCATTTT,CASSSNHRGSNQPQHF
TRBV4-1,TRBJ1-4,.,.,TGCGCCAGCAGCCAAGTCGTCAATGAAAAACTGTTTTTT,CASSQVVNEKLFF
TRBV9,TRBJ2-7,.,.,TGTGCCAGCAGCGTAGATCCGGGAATGGGATCCGAGCAGTACTTC,CASSVDPGMGSEQYF
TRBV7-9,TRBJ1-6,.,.,TGTGCCAGCAGCTTACAGGGAGGTTCACCCCTCCACTTT,CASSLQGGSPLHF
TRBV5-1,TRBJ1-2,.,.,TGCGCCAGCAGCTTGGGTGCGGGCCAGGTTCGAGACTACACCTTC,CASSLGAGQVRDYTF
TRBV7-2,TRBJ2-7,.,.,TGTGCCAGCAGCTTAGCGACAGGCCTGCTCTACGAGCAGTACTTC,CASSLATGLLYEQYF
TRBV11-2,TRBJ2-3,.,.,TGTGCCAGCAGCTTAGAATACCCGGGACAATCGCTCTTCACAGATACGCAGTATTTT,CASSLEYPGQSLFTDTQYF
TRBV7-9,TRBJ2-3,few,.,TGTGCCAGCAGCTTGGGCGTTAGCACAGATACGCAGTATTTT,CASSLGVSTDTQYF
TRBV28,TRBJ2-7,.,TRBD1,TGTGCCAGCGTGACAGGGCCCCCTTACGAGCAGTACTTC,CASVTGPPYEQYF
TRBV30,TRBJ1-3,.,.,TGTGCCTGGAGACAGGACTCTGGAAACACCATATATTTT,CAWRQDSGNTIYF
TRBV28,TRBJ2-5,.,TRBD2,TGTGCCAGCAGTTGGACTAGCGTAGGGGAGACCCAGTACTTC,CASSWTSVGETQYF
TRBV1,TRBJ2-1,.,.,TGCACCAGCAGCCAAAGCGGGAGCCCCAATGAGCAGTTCTTC,CTSSQSGSPNEQFF
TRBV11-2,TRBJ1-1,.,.,TGTGCCAGCAGCCCAACTCCCCCCTGGCACAGAAAGAACACTGAAGCTTTCTTT,CASSPTPPWHRKNTEAFF
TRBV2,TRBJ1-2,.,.,TGTGCCACGTCTGTGTCGAACTATGGCTACACCTTC,CATSVSNYGYTF
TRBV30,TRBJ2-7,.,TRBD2,TGTGCCTGGGGTGGGTTAGCGGGAGCCTACGAGCAGTACTTC,CAWGGLAGAYEQYF